The rows below give T cell receptor beta chains drawn from one sample of a study of blood T cells in healthy people across ages. TCRdb recomputed calls from the 5' RACE reads with MiXCR, one row per CDR3 protein. This table holds about 640,000 distinct CDR3 sequences, around 41% found once. Material for sequencing was blood. These receptor sequences come from an elderly man in good health. CDR3s include the opening cysteine and the closing phenylalanine or tryptophan. A D gene is named only where the DNA matches it firmly. Clone size appears in some rows only: once, few, many, or a class for an expanded clone.

J,V,D,size,CDR3,DNA
TRBJ2-7,TRBV4-2,-,many,CASSHGTESYEQYF,TGTGCCAGCAGCCATGGGACGGAATCCTACGAGCAGTACTTC
TRBJ1-2,TRBV25-1,-,few,CASSGPAGPGGYTF,TGTGCCAGCAGTGGACCTGCGGGCCCAGGAGGCTACACCTTC
TRBJ1-6,TRBV18,-,-,CASSPGFPTGSSPLHF,TGTGCCAGCTCACCGGGCTTCCCAACTGGAAGTTCACCCCTCCACTTT
TRBJ2-1,TRBV5-1,TRBD2,-,CASSSGLTPGLNNEQFF,TGCGCCAGCAGCTCGGGACTAACGCCAGGACTTAACAATGAGCAGTTCTTC
TRBJ2-7,TRBV6-5,TRBD2,-,CASSYSIAGGAEQYF,TGTGCCAGCAGTTACTCTATAGCGGGAGGCGCCGAGCAGTACTTC
TRBJ1-2,TRBV7-9,TRBD1,-,CASSRGQGAFDYTF,TGTGCCAGCAGCCGGGGACAGGGGGCGTTCGACTACACCTTC
TRBJ2-5,TRBV7-2,-,once,CASNPLGGLNEQYF,TGTGCCAGCAACCCTCTGGGGGGCCTCAATGAGCAGTACTTC
TRBJ2-2,TRBV7-9,-,many,CASSPGVKRFTGELFF,TGTGCCAGCAGCCCGGGGGTCAAAAGATTCACCGGGGAGCTGTTTTTT
TRBJ1-1,TRBV3-1,TRBD1,-,CASSQAAGGTEAFF,TGTGCCAGCAGCCAAGCGGCAGGGGGAACTGAAGCTTTCTTT
TRBJ2-7,TRBV21-1,-,-,CASSKVGPIPYEQYF,TGTGCCAGCAGCAAAGTAGGCCCAATCCCCTACGAGCAGTACTTC
TRBJ1-2,TRBV30,TRBD1,-,CASQMTGMVYGYTF,TGTGCCTCCCAAATGACAGGGATGGTCTATGGCTACACCTTC
TRBJ2-1,TRBV7-9,-,-,CASSPKARDNEQFF,TGTGCCAGCAGCCCCAAAGCGCGGGACAATGAGCAGTTCTTC
TRBJ2-3,TRBV11-3,-,-,CASSSPGRFTSTDTQYF,TGTGCCAGCAGCTCACCCGGACGGTTTACTAGCACAGATACGCAGTATTTT
TRBJ2-3,TRBV6-1,-,few,CASTPSTDTQYF,TGTGCCAGCACTCCAAGCACAGATACGCAGTATTTT
TRBJ2-1,TRBV18,-,few,CASSPLKTDEQFF,TGTGCCAGCTCACCACTCAAGACGGATGAGCAGTTCTTC
TRBJ2-3,TRBV7-8,-,-,CASSLEPLGINTDTQYF,TGTGCCAGCAGCTTAGAACCGCTGGGAATCAACACAGATACGCAGTATTTT
TRBJ2-3,TRBV29-1,TRBD2,-,CSVERGGRTETQYF,TGCAGCGTTGAACGGGGGGGGAGGACAGAGACGCAGTATTTT
TRBJ2-4,TRBV6-5,TRBD2,few,CASSYSSGGLAKNIQYF,TGTGCCAGCAGTTACTCGTCGGGGGGGTTAGCCAAAAACATTCAGTACTTC
TRBJ2-1,TRBV28,TRBD2,many,CASSLGLAVLGEQFF,TGTGCCAGCAGCTTGGGACTAGCGGTGTTAGGTGAGCAGTTCTTC
TRBJ1-1,TRBV6-2/TRBV6-3,-,-,CASSYSRGTTPNEAFF,TGTGCCAGCAGTTACTCCAGGGGTACCACCCCAAATGAAGCTTTCTTT
TRBJ2-7,TRBV15,TRBD2,-,CATRPSGPSYEQYF,TGTGCCACCAGGCCTAGCGGGCCCTCCTACGAGCAGTACTTC
TRBJ1-1,TRBV30,-,-,CAWIPRGNTEAFF,TGTGCCTGGATCCCGAGGGGGAACACTGAAGCTTTCTTT
TRBJ1-5,TRBV29-1,-,-,CSVVWTHQPQHF,TGCAGCGTTGTGTGGACTCACCAGCCCCAGCATTTT
TRBJ2-1,TRBV25-1,-,many,CASRECRLVNNEQFF,TGTGCCAGCAGGGAATGTAGGCTAGTAAACAATGAGCAGTTCTTC
TRBJ2-6,TRBV6-2/TRBV6-3,-,-,CASSSRGLTSGANVLTF,TGTGCCAGCAGCTCCCGCGGGCTGACCTCTGGGGCCAACGTCCTGACTTTC
TRBJ2-1,TRBV29-1,-,-,CSVDNTPGRKGQFF,TGCAGCGTTGACAACACGCCGGGCCGGAAAGGGCAGTTCTTC
TRBJ2-5,TRBV6-2/TRBV6-3,-,-,CASEGRNEQYF,TGTGCCAGCGAGGGCCGGAATGAGCAGTACTTC
TRBJ2-4,TRBV7-8,-,-,CASSLAGVDQYF,TGTGCCAGCAGCTTAGCGGGGGTGGACCAGTACTTC
TRBJ2-7,TRBV28,TRBD1,-,CATDLTGGEQYF,TGTGCCACCGACCTAACAGGGGGAGAGCAGTACTTC
TRBJ2-5,TRBV15,-,few,CATSRDMGDPETQYF,TGTGCCACCAGCAGAGATATGGGGGACCCAGAGACCCAGTACTTC
TRBJ2-7,TRBV29-1,-,-,CSVDAFLEGEQYF,TGCAGCGTTGACGCATTTCTAGAGGGCGAGCAGTACTTC
TRBJ2-5,TRBV14,TRBD1,-,CASSQESTGGRETQYF,TGTGCCAGCAGCCAAGAATCGACAGGGGGCAGGGAGACCCAGTACTTC
TRBJ2-3,TRBV15,-,-,CATSRGETDTQYF,TGTGCCACCTCCAGGGGTGAAACAGATACGCAGTATTTT
TRBJ2-5,TRBV6-6,TRBD1,-,CASSPVRGSSETQYF,TGTGCCAGCAGTCCTGTCAGGGGGTCAAGTGAGACCCAGTACTTC
TRBJ2-7,TRBV20-1,-,-,CSALQAKQYF,TGCAGTGCTCTCCAGGCTAAGCAGTACTTC
TRBJ1-2,TRBV5-5,-,-,CASSLGPDRSTGGGGYTF,TGTGCCAGCAGCTTGGGCCCAGACCGTTCCACCGGGGGCGGTGGCTACACCTTC
TRBJ1-2,TRBV3-1,TRBD1,once,CASSQDRGHSGNYGYTF,TGTGCCAGCAGCCAAGACAGGGGGCACTCGGGTAACTATGGCTACACCTTC
TRBJ2-5,TRBV4-2,-,-,CASSQGRASPKYF,TGTGCCAGCAGCCAGGGTCGGGCTAGCCCCAAGTACTTC
TRBJ2-7,TRBV7-2,TRBD1,-,CASSFVTGVGEQYF,TGTGCCAGCAGCTTCGTAACAGGGGTGGGAGAGCAGTACTTC
TRBJ1-4,TRBV5-1,-,few,CASTPLRGPPNEKLFF,TGCGCCAGCACCCCGTTACGGGGCCCTCCAAATGAAAAACTGTTTTTT
TRBJ2-3,TRBV20-1,-,-,CSARLPGLNTDTQYF,TGCAGTGCTAGACTTCCGGGACTTAACACAGATACGCAGTATTTT
TRBJ2-7,TRBV28,TRBD1,few,CASSQPAGTGGFYEQYF,TGTGCCAGCAGTCAACCGGCCGGGACAGGGGGTTTCTACGAGCAGTACTTC
TRBJ2-7,TRBV29-1,-,many,CSVEISLGQYF,TGCAGCGTTGAGATATCGCTTGGGCAGTACTTC
TRBJ2-1,TRBV7-9,TRBD2,many,CASSVPGLVDEQFF,TGTGCCAGCAGCGTGCCGGGACTAGTGGATGAGCAGTTCTTC
TRBJ2-7,TRBV7-9,TRBD2,-,CASSLISGGAGNEQYF,TGTGCCAGCAGCTTAATTAGCGGGGGGGCGGGGAATGAGCAGTACTTC